Listed here are 21 T cell receptor beta chains from one sample, sequenced in a study of regulatory T cells in long-lasting Graves disease. TCR beta libraries were built with iRepertoire HTBI primers and Arm-PCR of CDR3 regions. TCRdb re-derived calls from the multiplex PCR reads in MiXCR, one entry per CDR3 protein. The sample comprises almost 350,000 distinct CDR3 sequences, less than 20% of which are singletons, and 29% rests with the top ten. Time point indicated: persistent/refractory GD, antithyroid drugs over 5 years with positive TRAb. Generation of the TCR library employed RNA extracted from PBMCs. The source was peripheral blood mononuclear cells (PBMCs), collected when the disease was refractory, from a patient treated with antithyroid drugs. Receptor source: a female donor with Graves disease.

CDR3 in amino acids: CASSTQTGGLNIQYF. As DNA, the CDR3 is TGCGCCAGCAGCACCCAGACGGGGGGGTTAAACATTCAGTACTTC. The genes are TRBV5-1 and TRBJ2-4; 8 bases are a match to TRBD2. V lost 4 bases and J lost 6; bases outside the gene matches: 9. The CDR3 extends over 15 amino acids. Germline CDR1 is SGHRS and CDR2 is YFSETQ.

V and J are TRBV9 and TRBJ1-1; TRBD1 is a possible D gene (5 bases). Germline V gene lookup returns CDR1 SGDLS and CDR2 YYNGEE. The CDR3 loop spans 16 amino acids. V shed 0 bases and J shed 4 bases, with 16 bases lying between them. The CDR3 spells CASSVGPQGGGTEAFF. CDR3 DNA sequence: TGTGCCAGCAGCGTAGGCCCGCAGGGTGGAGGCACTGAAGCTTTCTTT.

This clonotype was observed a handful of times. This sequence joins TRBV7-9 and TRBJ2-2; D is undetermined. The V end was cut by 4 bases, the J end by 7 bases, with 10 bases between. There are 13 residues in the CDR3. Germline-derived CDR1 and CDR2 are SEHNR and FQNEAQ (reference sequence). CDR3 loop: CASSWSAGGELFF. The CDR3 DNA sequence: TGTGCCAGCAGCTGGAGCGCTGGCGGGGAGCTGTTTTTT.

The sample holds many counts of this clonotype. The rearrangement uses TRBV11-2 and TRBJ2-2; 9 positions match TRBD1. J gave up 7 bases and V 3 bases, and 9 bases lay outside the gene matches. Germline-derived CDR1 and CDR2 are SGHAT and FQNNGV. The CDR3 length is 16 residues. The CDR3 DNA is TGTGCCAGCAGCTTTCGAGGGACAGGGATCGACGGGGAGCTGTTTTTT. Its protein product is CASSFRGTGIDGELFF. Full variable domain (rest looked up from reference TRBV11-2 and TRBJ2-2): EAGVAQSPRYKIIEKRQSVAFWCNPISGHATLYWYQQILGQGPKLLIQFQNNGVVDDSQLPKDRFSAERLKGVDSTLKIQPAKLEDSAVYLCASSFRGTGIDGELFFGEGSRLTVL.

This chain uses TRBV30 with TRBJ1-2; the D gene is possibly TRBD1 (6 bases). The CDR3 contains 16 residues. Germline V CDR1 and CDR2: GTSNPN, SVGIG (reference sequence). Trimming pared 4 bases from V and 4 bases from J, leaving 22 bases between. The CDR3 protein is CAWTRGGSGIFYGYTF. The CDR3 DNA is TGTGCCTGGACCCGCGGGGGCTCCGGTATTTTCTATGGCTACACCTTC.

This clonotype came up a few times. V and J are TRBV7-9 and TRBJ2-2; possible D gene TRBD2, 7 bases. V shed 7 bases and J shed 6 bases, with 21 bases lying between them. The germline CDR1 and CDR2 sequences are SEHNR and FQNEAQ (reference sequence). The CDR3 contains 16 residues. CDR3 coding DNA: TGTGCCAGCACTCCCCCAGGGGCGGGAGTGGCCGGGGAGCTGTTTTTT. Protein sequence: CASTPPGAGVAGELFF.

The rearrangement links TRBV18 to TRBJ1-6; TRBD1 agrees at 7 bases. This CDR3 region has 14 residues. J lost 9 bases, V lost 3 bases, and 5 bases had no gene match. The germline V gene has CDR1 KGHSH and CDR2 LQKENI. In DNA, the CDR3 is TGTGCCAGCTCACCTTCAGACAGGGCTTCACCCCTCCACTTT. This encodes CASSPSDRASPLHF.

This clonotype has a count of ten or more. The genes are TRBV28 and TRBJ1-2; the D is unclear. This CDR3 is 14 amino acids long. The germline CDR1 and CDR2 sequences are MDHEN and SYDVKM. V was cut by 6 bases and J by 4 bases, with 15 bases left in between. CDR3 amino acids: CASRDPRAGYGYTF. DNA for the CDR3: TGTGCCAGCAGAGATCCTCGGGCAGGCTATGGCTACACCTTC.

This chain joins TRBV5-1 and TRBJ2-6; 13 positions match TRBD2. CDR1 is SGHRS and CDR2 is YFSETQ in the germline V gene. V lost 3 bases to trimming and J lost 3 bases; unmatched junction nucleotides: 3. This CDR3 region has 17 residues. The CDR3 spells CASSSGLAGYGANVLTF. CDR3 in DNA: TGCGCCAGCAGCTCGGGACTAGCGGGATATGGGGCCAACGTCCTGACTTTC.

The chain employs TRBV7-2 and TRBJ2-7; 8 bases fit TRBD1. The V gene's germline CDR1 is SGHTA and CDR2 FQGNSA. The V and J ends lost 2 bases and 0 bases, in that order; junction bases with no gene match: 9. The CDR3 loop spans 17 amino acids. CDR3 DNA: TGTGCCAGCAGCTTAACCGTCGGGACAGGACGCTCCTACGAGCAGTACTTC. Translation: CASSLTVGTGRSYEQYF. The full variable domain, in which reference TRBV7-2 and TRBJ2-7 provide the parts outside the CDR3, is GAGVSQSPSNKVTEKGKDVELRCDPISGHTALYWYRQSLGQGLEFLIYFQGNSAPDKSGLPSDRFSAERTGGSVSTLTIQRTQQEDSAVYLCASSLTVGTGRSYEQYFGPGTRLTVT.

This clonotype came up a few times. The chain couples TRBV5-1 to TRBJ1-6; D uncertain. The CDR3 totals 14 residues. Germline-derived CDR1 and CDR2 are SGHRS and YFSETQ. Between the trimmed V and J ends, which lost 1 base and 4 bases, there was a span of 6 bases. In nucleotides, the CDR3 is TGCGCCAGCAGCTTGTCCCAGTATAATTCACCCCTCCACTTT. Amino acids: CASSLSQYNSPLHF.

This clonotype appeared many times. The chain is built from TRBV12-3 or TRBV12-4 and TRBJ2-7; 8 positions match TRBD2. This CDR3 region has 15 residues. Trimming cost V 3 bases and J 0 bases; bases outside gene matches: 4. Here the CDR3 reads CASSLERGSSYEQYF. The CDR3 nucleotides are TGTGCCAGCAGTTTGGAGCGGGGGAGCTCCTACGAGCAGTACTTC.

The chain employs TRBV7-9 and TRBJ1-1, with 9 nucleotides matching TRBD1. CDR1 is SEHNR, CDR2 FQNEAQ, per germline (reference sequence). The ends lost 0 bases at V and 1 base at J; junction bases unmatched: 3. This CDR3 has 16 amino acids. DNA of the CDR3: TGTGCCAGCAGCTTAGCCGGGACAGGGAAGAACACTGAAGCTTTCTTT. Its translation is CASSLAGTGKNTEAFF.

This clonotype was picked up many times. The chain has TRBV6-2 or TRBV6-3 and TRBJ1-2, with D possibly TRBD1 on 5 matching bases. Germline V gene lookup returns CDR1 MNHEY and CDR2 SVGEGT. This CDR3 contains 15 residues. V lost 0 bases to trimming and J lost 6 bases, with 14 bases between them. CDR3 amino acids: CASSYSIEGTDGYTF. CDR3 sequence (DNA): TGTGCCAGCAGTTACTCGATTGAGGGGACGGATGGCTACACCTTC.

The chain is built from TRBV10-3 and TRBJ2-7; D unclear. This CDR3 has 13 amino acids. From germline, CDR1 is ENHRY and CDR2 SYGVKD. Trimming took off 10 bases at V and 2 bases at J, with 15 bases between the two ends. The CDR3 DNA reads as TGTGCCACTGAACACGGATCAACCTACGAGCAGTACTTC. Translating gives CATEHGSTYEQYF.

This clonotype was recorded a few times. V gene TRBV20-1 combines with J gene TRBJ2-7, with 8 bases fitting TRBD2. This CDR3 is built from 13 residues. V shed 0 bases and J 5 bases; nucleotides not matched to a gene: 3. The germline V gene encodes CDR1 DFQATT and CDR2 SNEGSKA (reference sequence). The CDR3 loop is CSARDGGGDEQYF. CDR3 nucleotide sequence: TGCAGTGCTAGAGACGGGGGGGGGGACGAGCAGTACTTC.

The rearrangement joins TRBV6-8 to TRBJ2-4, with no clear D. V was pared by 2 bases and J by 0 bases, with 11 bases between. The CDR3 consists of 16 residues. Germline CDR1 and CDR2: MNHGY and SAAAGT. CDR3 nucleotides: TGTGCCAGCAGTTACACGGCGGATCTAGCCAAAAACATTCAGTACTTC. Residues: CASSYTADLAKNIQYF.

As concerns this clonotype: At one of its ends the junction is not consistent with the germline gene, which may arise from a read error. The chain carries TRBV13 and TRBJ1-1; D call uncertain. This CDR3 is built from 13 residues. Germline CDR1 and CDR2: PRHDT and FYEKMQ (reference sequence). CDR3 nucleotide sequence: TGTGCCAGCAGCGTAGGTAGGGACACTGAAGCTTTCTTT. As protein: CASSVGRDTEAFF.

Comments on this clonotype: A much larger clone sits a single nucleotide away, making a read error possible. Without the conserved terminal phenylalanine or tryptophan, this CDR3 likely stems from a read error. The gene calls are TRBV6-1 and TRBJ1-2; D is undetermined. This CDR3 is 12 amino acids long. Germline values: CDR1 MNHNS, CDR2 SASEGT. Trimming shortened V by 4 bases and J by 5 bases, and 8 bases separated the two germline ends. The CDR3: CASSGGPYGYTL. CDR3 DNA: TGTGCCAGCAGTGGGGGTCCTTATGGCTACACCCTC.

This clonotype was found a few times. The chain combines TRBV13 with TRBJ1-4; a weak D match, TRBD1 (6 bases). The length of the CDR3 is 15 residues. Germline V gene lookup returns CDR1 PRHDT and CDR2 FYEKMQ (reference sequence). The V end lost 0 bases, the J end lost 6 bases, and 11 bases lay between the germline ends. The CDR3 coding sequence is TGTGCCAGCAGCTTAGGGGACAGACAGTATGAAAAACTGTTTTTT. Translating it yields CASSLGDRQYEKLFF.

The CDR3 sequence is CSVAGTPNQPQHF. Written as DNA, the CDR3 is TGCAGCGTTGCGGGGACACCTAATCAGCCCCAGCATTTT. This chain connects TRBV29-1 to TRBJ1-5; tentative D call: TRBD1 (6 bases). Per germline, CDR1 SQVTM and CDR2 ANQGSEA. The CDR3 has 13 amino acids. V gave up 4 bases and J gave up 4 bases, with 11 bases separating them.